This TCR beta chain was captured in a study of cytomegalovirus exposure and HLA in healthy donors. About the research overall: Prior work identified around 100 million unique TCR beta sequences in 190 million or so T cells.

PCR was performed using 60 Vbeta and 13 Jbeta primers. Clones were read by immunoSEQ multiplex PCR, and TCRdb kept only the in-frame ones, dropping some. The sample has roughly 140,000 clones, over 65% seen once; the top ten hold around 2.9%. The CDR3 has 13 residues. Trimming took 5 bases from V and 5 from J, leaving 9 bases between them. In germline, CDR1 is SGHNT, CDR2 YENEEA. The chain has TRBV11-3 and TRBJ2-2; maybe TRBD1 (5 bases). The TCR originated in a female donor in good health and CMV-seronegative. Sequenced: PBMCs. Here the CDR3 DNA reads TGTGCCAGCAGCCAGGGAATAACCGGGGAGCTGTTTTTT. This encodes CASSQGITGELFF.